This paragraph reports one T cell receptor beta chain. Its matching antigen is unknown. V lost 0 bases and J lost 5; bases outside the gene matches: 3. Looked up from germline, CDR1 is SGHDT and CDR2 is YYEEEE. The CDR3 contains 15 residues. The sample comes from a study of shared clonotypes between healthy human individuals. The study, taken as a whole, reports: Incompleteness in sorted-subset sequencing, despite large depth, was shown by rarefaction.

Clones were sequenced by immunoSEQ multiplex PCR, and TCRdb holds only the in-frame ones, with some missing. This table has some 2 million clones, roughly 95% appearing once. Naive CD8 cells, CD45RO-negative and positively selected for CCR7, excluded terminally differentiated effector memory CD45RA+ cells. The clonotype originates from a man younger than 35 in good health. Input material: naive CD8+ T cells sorted from blood. The V call is TRBV5-6, the J call TRBJ1-5; 9 bases agree with TRBD1. The CDR3 region is CASSLVDRGDQPQHF. The CDR3 DNA is TGTGCCAGCAGCTTGGTGGACAGGGGAGATCAGCCCCAGCATTTT. Based on the CDR3 plus reference TRBV5-6 and TRBJ1-5, the full variable domain is DAGVTQSPTHLIKTRGQQVTLRCSPKSGHDTVSWYQQALGQGPQFIFQYYEEEERQRGNFPDRFSGHQFPNYSSELNVNALLLGDSALYLCASSLVDRGDQPQHFGDGTRLSIL.